Sequencing of this T cell receptor (beta chain) was carried out in a study of blood T cell repertoires in COVID-19. Across the study: Sample material is recorded as cDNA or gDNA derived from T cells, B-cell-depleted T cells, or PBMCs.

In Seattle, patients joined the study during active infection and were tracked longitudinally. CDR1 SQVTM and CDR2 ANQGSEA come from the germline V gene. V lost 3 bases, J lost 9 bases, and 14 bases lay in between. The CDR3 is made up of 12 amino acids. Authors' methods: Cell counts per sample came from amplifying reference gene primers. Assay: immunoSEQ multiplex PCR; the TCRdb copy retains only in-frame clones and omits some. From that table come the V and J calls and clone size; the DNA was used to work out D and trimming. The sample shows about 130,000 clones, around 89% of them seen only once. This TCR came from a man aged 55 to 69 with COVID-19, enrolled during active disease. The rearrangement uses TRBV29-1 and TRBJ2-5, with D possibly matching TRBD1 (6 bases). Sequencing used peripheral blood. In nucleotides, the CDR3 is TGCAGCGTTGAGGGTCTAGCAGGGGCCCAGTACTTC. Encoded protein: CSVEGLAGAQYF.